Shown below are 32 T cell receptor beta chains from a single sample sequenced in a study of response to subunit inactivated influenza vaccine (dated by TCRdb to the late 2010s). The library was prepared using RT-PCR. TCRdb records Illumina HiSeq 2500 as the sequencer. The public reads were quality trimmed at Q25 with fastp and then assembled into clones with MiXCR by TCRdb, keeping productive beta chains. Every distinct CDR3 protein forms one entry, paired with its most common genes and DNA. The sample yields about 180,000 distinct CDR3 sequences; around 9.2% were counted once. The ten largest clones capture approximately 10% of the sample. Sequenced material: non-naive T cells sorted from PBMCs, taken on the day of vaccination. What this sample's cell subset or site label stands for: memory T cell fraction. The source of these receptors is a man aged 45 to 65 who received an inactivated influenza vaccine. Donor details come from another sample of the same person, matched by shared clones.

The chain joins TRBV5-1 to TRBJ2-1; 16 nucleotides align to TRBD2. This CDR3 comprises 18 residues. Germline CDR1 reads SGHRS; CDR2 reads YFSETQ. Trimming took 4 bases from V and 2 from J; bases not matched to a gene: 6. The CDR3 protein is CASSPTGTSGGAYNEQFF. The DNA for the CDR3 is TGCGCCAGCAGCCCAACCGGGACTAGCGGGGGGGCCTACAATGAGCAGTTCTTC.

The CDR3 nucleotides are TGTGCCAGCTCACTATCCCGGGACAGACATAATCAGCCCCAGCATTTT. Its translation: CASSLSRDRHNQPQHF. The chain links TRBV18 to TRBJ1-5; 7 positions match TRBD1. CDR1 is KGHSH, CDR2 LQKENI, per germline. The length of the CDR3 is 16 residues. The J segment lost 4 bases and the V segment lost 4 bases, leaving 10 bases of the junction unmatched.

There are a few counts of this clonotype. In DNA, the CDR3 is TGTGCCAGCAGTCCCGGGACTAGCGGGAGGCGCGGCGGGGAGCTGTTTTTT. This translates into CASSPGTSGRRGGELFF. This chain uses TRBV6-2 or TRBV6-3 with TRBJ2-2, with TRBD2 matching over 15 bases. CDR1 is MNHEY, CDR2 SVGEGT, per germline. V lost 5 bases and J lost 7; bases outside the gene matches: 8. The CDR3 loop spans 17 amino acids.

The rearrangement links TRBV20-1 to TRBJ1-1; D may be TRBD1 (5 bases). There are 13 residues in the CDR3. Trimming pared 6 bases from V and 4 bases from J, leaving 15 bases between. Per germline, CDR1 DFQATT and CDR2 SNEGSKA (reference sequence). The CDR3 DNA is TGCAGTGCGCCGGACACCGGGAGCACTGAAGCTTTCTTT. Protein product: CSAPDTGSTEAFF.

This clonotype appeared a few times. The chain has TRBV2 and TRBJ2-5; D unclear. Germline CDR1 and CDR2: SNHLY and FYNNEI. Trimming took off 0 bases at V and 2 bases at J, with 13 bases between the two ends. The CDR3 totals 16 residues. The DNA of the CDR3 is TGTGCCAGCAGTGAAGCCCTCTCCTTGGGGCAAGAGACCCAGTACTTC. Amino acid sequence: CASSEALSLGQETQYF. Variable domain in full (rest from reference TRBV2 and TRBJ2-5): EPEVTQTPSHQVTQMGQEVILRCVPISNHLYFYWYRQILGQKVEFLVSFYNNEISEKSEIFDDQFSVERPDGSNFTLKIRSTKLEDSAMYFCASSEALSLGQETQYFGPGTRLLVL.

This clonotype was recorded at least ten times. The V gene is TRBV25-1, the J gene TRBJ2-5; TRBD1 might be the D (5 bases). The CDR3 spans 14 residues. Trimming took off 2 bases at V and 4 bases at J, with 11 bases between the two ends. Germline lookup yields CDR1 MGHDK and CDR2 SYGVNS. This chain's CDR3 is CASSEIGRGETQYF. The CDR3 bases are TGTGCCAGCAGTGAAATAGGAAGGGGAGAGACCCAGTACTTC.

This clonotype was detected a few times. V usage is TRBV6-5 and J usage is TRBJ1-5; D is undetermined. Trimming left V 7 bases short and J 4 bases short, with 8 bases between. Germline lookup yields CDR1 MNHEY and CDR2 SVGAGI. This CDR3 region has 12 residues. The CDR3 loop reads CASNHENQPQHF. CDR3 nucleotide sequence: TGTGCCAGCAATCATGAGAATCAGCCCCAGCATTTT.

The CDR3 nucleotides read TGTGCCAGCGGACTAGGTCTTTTAGCGGGGAACTCCGAGCAGTACTTC. Its translation is CASGLGLLAGNSEQYF. The rearrangement links TRBV2 to TRBJ2-7; 8 bases line up with TRBD2. CDR3 length equals 16 residues. Per germline, CDR1 SNHLY and CDR2 FYNNEI. With 8 bases clipped from V and 6 bases from J, the junction kept 18 bases outside the gene matches.

This clonotype was found many times. V usage is TRBV9 and J usage is TRBJ2-3; D is perhaps TRBD2 (5 bases). V lost 0 bases, J lost 5 bases, and 7 bases lay in between. Germline V gene data show CDR1 as SGDLS and CDR2 as YYNGEE. The CDR3 runs to 13 residues. The CDR3 sequence is CASSVARGDTQYF. The CDR3 bases are TGTGCCAGCAGCGTAGCCCGGGGAGATACGCAGTATTTT.

This clonotype was picked up a small number of times. The DNA for the CDR3 is TGTGCCAGCTCACCAGGACAGGGCCAGCAGTTCTTC. This gives the protein CASSPGQGQQFF. The chain joins TRBV18 to TRBJ2-1, with TRBD1 matching 8 bases. There are 12 residues in the CDR3. The ends lost 2 bases at V and 11 bases at J; junction bases unmatched: 2. The germline gives CDR1 KGHSH, CDR2 LQKENI.

The rearrangement uses TRBV6-2 or TRBV6-3 and TRBJ2-1; the D gene is possibly TRBD1 (5 bases). The V end was cut by 5 bases, the J end by 6 bases, with 11 bases between. Germline CDR1 is MNHEY and CDR2 is SVGEGT. The CDR3 covers 13 residues. CDR3 coding DNA: TGTGCCAGCAGTCAGCTAAGGGGCAATGAGCAGTTCTTC. As protein: CASSQLRGNEQFF.

This clonotype was seen a few times. The chain carries TRBV20-1 and TRBJ2-1; 10 bases are a match to TRBD1. This CDR3 is 14 amino acids long. Losses at the gene ends were 8 bases for V and 4 bases for J; bases not matched to a gene: 8. Germline CDR1 and CDR2: DFQATT and SNEGSKA (reference sequence). The CDR3 spells CSLRDRGTYNEQFF. Here the CDR3 DNA reads TGCAGTCTCCGGGACAGGGGAACGTACAATGAGCAGTTCTTC.

This clonotype was picked up many times. This sequence joins TRBV20-1 and TRBJ1-6, with a tentative D call TRBD1 (5 bases). The germline gives CDR1 DFQATT, CDR2 SNEGSKA (reference sequence). The CDR3 is 12 residues long. Trimming took off 6 bases at V and 9 bases at J, with 12 bases between the two ends. The chain's CDR3 is CSAGTVISPLHF. In DNA, the CDR3 is TGCAGTGCAGGGACGGTAATTTCACCCCTCCACTTT.

Many counts were recorded for this clonotype. V usage is TRBV10-3 and J usage is TRBJ1-3, with D unresolved. The V end lost 8 bases, the J end lost 4 bases, and 9 bases lay between the germline ends. The CDR3 consists of 12 residues. Germline V gives CDR1 ENHRY, CDR2 SYGVKD. This CDR3 reads CAIGHPGNTIYF. In DNA, the CDR3 is TGTGCCATCGGTCATCCCGGAAACACCATATATTTT.

This clonotype was detected ten times or more. The chain has TRBV4-3 and TRBJ1-3; no reliable D call. This CDR3 contains 15 residues. V dropped 0 bases and J dropped 0 bases, with 6 bases sitting between them. CDR1 and CDR2 from the germline V gene are LGHNA and YSLEER. CDR3 bases: TGCGCCAGCAGCCAAGATCCCAGCTCTGGAAACACCATATATTTT. It codes for CASSQDPSSGNTIYF.

A few counts support this clonotype. The J gene is TRBJ1-5, the V gene TRBV25-1; possible D gene TRBD1, 6 bases. V lost 3 bases and J lost 3, with 12 bases in between. This CDR3 contains 15 residues. Per germline, CDR1 MGHDK and CDR2 SYGVNS. The CDR3 DNA sequence: TGTGCCAGCAGTGATTCCGGACAGTACAATCAGCCCCAGCATTTT. Protein: CASSDSGQYNQPQHF.

The table lists this clonotype with a few counts. This chain uses TRBV2 with TRBJ2-7; 9 bases are shared with TRBD1. Germline CDR1 SNHLY, CDR2 FYNNEI. The CDR3 sequence is 15 residues long. V was clipped by 5 bases and J by 3 bases; unmatched bases: 8. CDR3 sequence reads: CASSYRDRVDYEQYF. In DNA form, the CDR3 reads TGTGCCAGCAGTTACCGGGACAGGGTGGACTACGAGCAGTACTTC.

This clonotype occurred a few times. The chain links TRBV20-1 to TRBJ1-3; D is ambiguous. CDR1 and CDR2 (germline): DFQATT, SNEGSKA (reference sequence). The V and J ends lost 2 bases and 0 bases respectively, with 8 bases between them. The CDR3 has 14 residues. The CDR3 nucleotides are TGCAGTGCTAGAAGTCTGCACTCTGGAAACACCATATATTTT. Translated: CSARSLHSGNTIYF.

This clonotype has ten or more counts. The V call is TRBV5-1, the J call TRBJ1-1, with D perhaps matching TRBD1 (6 bases). Germline V CDR1 and CDR2: SGHRS, YFSETQ. The CDR3 loop spans 14 amino acids. Trimming stripped 0 bases from V and 1 base from J, with 7 bases between. This CDR3 reads CASSLAGANTEAFF. CDR3 nucleotide sequence: TGCGCCAGCAGCTTGGCAGGGGCGAACACTGAAGCTTTCTTT.

This clonotype showed up many times. The rearrangement uses TRBV4-2 and TRBJ1-4, with a possible D match to TRBD1 (5 bases). V shed 3 bases and J shed 3 bases, with 14 bases lying between them. This CDR3 has 16 residues. Germline CDR1 reads LGHNA; CDR2 reads YNFKEQ. The CDR3 reads CASSHNTGPSNEKLFF. CDR3 nucleotide sequence: TGTGCCAGCAGCCATAACACGGGGCCCTCTAATGAAAAACTGTTTTTT.

Comment on this clonotype: A read error may produce the germline difference seen at one junction end. The V gene is TRBV28, the J gene TRBJ2-7; no clear D. Germline CDR1 MDHEN, CDR2 SYDVKM. The CDR3 totals 11 residues. CDR3 DNA: TGTGCCAGCAGTTTATCCTACGAGCAGCACTTC. As protein: CASSLSYEQHF.

This clonotype was seen only a few times. The J gene is TRBJ2-1, the V gene TRBV4-1; D remains unclear. V lost 4 bases and J 0 bases, leaving 10 bases between the germline ends. Germline CDR1 reads MGHRA; CDR2 reads YSYEKL. CDR3 size: 15 residues. The CDR3 loop reads CASSPMGSSYNEQFF. The CDR3 bases are TGCGCCAGCAGCCCCATGGGCAGCTCCTACAATGAGCAGTTCTTC.

This clonotype was recorded many times. The chain uses TRBV3-1 and TRBJ2-2, with D hard to call. The CDR3 has 13 residues. The V gene's germline CDR1 is LGHDT and CDR2 YNNKEL (reference sequence). V was clipped by 6 bases and J by 3 bases, with 8 bases between them. The CDR3 sequence is CASRGSYTGELFF. The CDR3 nucleotides read TGTGCCAGCAGAGGGTCCTACACCGGGGAGCTGTTTTTT.

Only a few counts were recorded for this clonotype. This chain links TRBV20-1 with TRBJ2-1; TRBD2 is a possible D gene (5 bases). The V end lost 0 bases, the J end lost 8 bases, and 14 bases lay between the germline ends. Germline CDR1 reads DFQATT; CDR2 reads SNEGSKA (reference sequence). The CDR3 covers 14 residues. The CDR3 protein is CSARDISGIDEQFF. DNA of the CDR3: TGCAGTGCTAGAGATATATCGGGAATCGATGAGCAGTTCTTC.

This clonotype was seen more than once but under ten times. The chain uses TRBV6-2 or TRBV6-3 and TRBJ2-5; TRBD2 agrees at 11 bases. Germline V gives CDR1 MNHEY, CDR2 SVGEGT. This CDR3 has 15 amino acids. J was trimmed by 4 bases and V by 5 bases; bases with no gene match: 6. CDR3 bases: TGTGCCAGCAGTCGGCTAGCGGGAGGTCGAGAGACCCAGTACTTC. Translation: CASSRLAGGRETQYF.

The chain recombines TRBV7-9 with TRBJ1-2, with TRBD1 matching over 7 bases. J lost 5 bases, V lost 2 bases, and 8 bases had no gene match. The V gene's germline CDR1 is SEHNR and CDR2 FQNEAQ (reference sequence). This CDR3 contains 15 residues. In DNA form, the CDR3 reads TGTGCCAGCAGCTTAAGTCCCGGACAGGAATATGGCTACACCTTC. Its translation: CASSLSPGQEYGYTF.

The J gene is TRBJ2-2, the V gene TRBV5-1, with D tentatively TRBD1 (6 bases). In germline, CDR1 is SGHRS, CDR2 YFSETQ. This CDR3 is built from 16 residues. V lost 1 base and J lost 7, with 17 bases in between. CDR3 loop: CASSLIGTPLSGELFF. The DNA for the CDR3 is TGCGCCAGCAGCTTGATAGGGACACCGCTTAGCGGGGAGCTGTTTTTT. Full variable domain (rest looked up from reference TRBV5-1 and TRBJ2-2): KAGVTQTPRYLIKTRGQQVTLSCSPISGHRSVSWYQQTPGQGLQFLFEYFSETQRNKGNFPGRFSGRQFSNSRSEMNVSTLELGDSALYLCASSLIGTPLSGELFFGEGSRLTVL.

The genes are TRBV5-1 and TRBJ2-5; TRBD2 agrees at 7 bases. CDR1 and CDR2 from the germline V gene are SGHRS and YFSETQ. With 0 bases clipped from V and 5 bases from J, the junction kept 4 bases outside the gene matches. The CDR3 is 14 residues long. The CDR3 nucleotides are TGCGCCAGCAGCTTGGCTCCGGGAGGCGAGACCCAGTACTTC. Protein: CASSLAPGGETQYF. The full variable domain, rest sourced from reference TRBV5-1 and TRBJ2-5, is KAGVTQTPRYLIKTRGQQVTLSCSPISGHRSVSWYQQTPGQGLQFLFEYFSETQRNKGNFPGRFSGRQFSNSRSEMNVSTLELGDSALYLCASSLAPGGETQYFGPGTRLLVL.

This clonotype was observed a few times. The chain employs TRBV7-2 and TRBJ2-1; 8 bases agree with TRBD1. From germline, CDR1 is SGHTA and CDR2 FQGNSA. CDR3 length: 14 amino acids. The J segment lost 3 bases and the V segment lost 5 bases, leaving 3 bases of the junction unmatched. Here the CDR3 reads CASSPGTGYNEQFF. The CDR3 coding sequence is TGTGCCAGCAGCCCGGGGACAGGCTACAATGAGCAGTTCTTC.

This clonotype was observed at least ten times. The CDR3 loop reads CASSPRRAGGYGYTF. CDR3 DNA sequence: TGTGCCAGCAGCCCCCGGCGGGCAGGGGGCTATGGCTACACCTTC. J is TRBJ1-2 and V is TRBV7-9, with 7 positions matching TRBD1. The CDR3 consists of 15 residues. V gave up 5 bases and J gave up 4 bases; unmatched junction bases: 10. The germline V gene has CDR1 SEHNR and CDR2 FQNEAQ (reference sequence). Variable domain in full (rest from reference TRBV7-9 and TRBJ1-2): DTGVSQNPRHKITKRGQNVTFRCDPISEHNRLYWYRQTLGQGPEFLTYFQNEAQLEKSRLLSDRFSAERPKGSFSTLEIQRTEQGDSAMYLCASSPRRAGGYGYTFGSGTRLTVV.

This clonotype was detected only a few times. The chain carries TRBV15 and TRBJ2-5; a weak D match, TRBD1 (6 bases). The CDR3 length is 15 residues. CDR1 and CDR2 from the germline V gene are LNHNV and YYDKDF (reference sequence). With 6 bases removed from V and 5 bases from J, the gap between germline ends came to 19 bases. CDR3 loop: CATSAKGDPYETQYF. CDR3 nucleotide sequence: TGTGCCACCAGTGCGAAGGGGGATCCATACGAGACCCAGTACTTC.

The chain employs TRBV4-3 and TRBJ1-2; TRBD1 might be the D (5 bases). This CDR3 comprises 15 residues. In germline, CDR1 is LGHNA, CDR2 YSLEER. V lost 3 bases and J 8 bases, leaving 19 bases between the germline ends. The CDR3 nucleotides are TGCGCCAGCAGCCAGTCGGACACCCTCGTAGGCGGCTACACCTTC. This translates into CASSQSDTLVGGYTF.